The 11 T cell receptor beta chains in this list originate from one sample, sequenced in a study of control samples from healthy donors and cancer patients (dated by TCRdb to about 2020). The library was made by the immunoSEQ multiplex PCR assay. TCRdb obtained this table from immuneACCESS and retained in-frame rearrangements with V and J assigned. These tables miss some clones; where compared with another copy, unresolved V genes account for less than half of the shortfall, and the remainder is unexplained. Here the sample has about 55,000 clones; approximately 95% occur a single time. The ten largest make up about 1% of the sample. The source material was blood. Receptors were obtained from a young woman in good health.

The CDR3 is CASSLTGGRTGELFF. DNA for the CDR3: TGTGCCAGCAGTTTAACGGGGGGGCGCACCGGGGAGCTGTTTTTT. This sequence joins TRBV28 and TRBJ2-2; TRBD2 matches 8 bases. The CDR3 loop spans 15 amino acids. Trimming took 2 bases from V and 4 from J; bases not matched to a gene: 3. Germline V gene sequence: CDR1 MDHEN, CDR2 SYDVKM.

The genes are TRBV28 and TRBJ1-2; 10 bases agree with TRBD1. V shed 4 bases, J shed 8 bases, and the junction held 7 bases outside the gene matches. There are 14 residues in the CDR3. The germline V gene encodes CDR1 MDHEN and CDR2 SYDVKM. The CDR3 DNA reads TGTGCCAGCAGTTCCGGGGACAGGGGAAGGGGCTACACCTTC. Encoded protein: CASSSGDRGRGYTF.

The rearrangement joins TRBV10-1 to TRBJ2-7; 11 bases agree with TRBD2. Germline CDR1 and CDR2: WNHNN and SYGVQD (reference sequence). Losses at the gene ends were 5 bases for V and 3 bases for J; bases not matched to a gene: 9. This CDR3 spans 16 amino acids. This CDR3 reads CASSPQALAGGYEQYF. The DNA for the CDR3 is TGCGCCAGCAGTCCTCAAGCTCTAGCGGGGGGCTACGAGCAGTACTTC.

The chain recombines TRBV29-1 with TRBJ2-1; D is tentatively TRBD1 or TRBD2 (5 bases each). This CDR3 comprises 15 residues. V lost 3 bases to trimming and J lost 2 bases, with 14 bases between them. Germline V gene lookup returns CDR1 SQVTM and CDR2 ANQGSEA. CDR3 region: CSVEARGDAYNEQFF. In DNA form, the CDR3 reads TGCAGCGTTGAGGCGCGAGGGGATGCCTACAATGAGCAGTTCTTC.

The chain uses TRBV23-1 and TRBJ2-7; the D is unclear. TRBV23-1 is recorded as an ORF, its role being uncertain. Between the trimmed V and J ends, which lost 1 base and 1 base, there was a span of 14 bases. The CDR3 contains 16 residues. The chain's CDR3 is CASSQYKKLFSYEQYF. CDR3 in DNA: TGCGCCAGCAGTCAATACAAGAAACTATTTTCCTACGAGCAGTACTTC.

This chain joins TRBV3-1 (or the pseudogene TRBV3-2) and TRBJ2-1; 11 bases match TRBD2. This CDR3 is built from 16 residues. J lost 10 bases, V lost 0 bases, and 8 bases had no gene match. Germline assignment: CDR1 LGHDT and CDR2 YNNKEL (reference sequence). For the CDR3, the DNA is TGTGCCAGCAGCCAAGATCTACTAGCGGGGGCCTTAGAGCAGTTCTTC. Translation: CASSQDLLAGALEQFF.

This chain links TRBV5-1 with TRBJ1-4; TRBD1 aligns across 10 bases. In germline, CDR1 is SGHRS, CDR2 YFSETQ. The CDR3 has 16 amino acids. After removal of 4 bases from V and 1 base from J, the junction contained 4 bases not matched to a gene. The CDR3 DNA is TGCGCCAGCAGCCGACGGGACAGGGGAACTAATGAAAAACTGTTTTTT. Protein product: CASSRRDRGTNEKLFF.

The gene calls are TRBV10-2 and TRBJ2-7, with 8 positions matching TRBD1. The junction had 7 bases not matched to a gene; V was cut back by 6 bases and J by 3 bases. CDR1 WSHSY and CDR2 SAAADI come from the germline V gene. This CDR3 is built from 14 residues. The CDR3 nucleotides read TGCGCCAGCAGGCGGCAGGGGGCCTACTACGAGCAGTACTTC. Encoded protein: CASRRQGAYYEQYF.

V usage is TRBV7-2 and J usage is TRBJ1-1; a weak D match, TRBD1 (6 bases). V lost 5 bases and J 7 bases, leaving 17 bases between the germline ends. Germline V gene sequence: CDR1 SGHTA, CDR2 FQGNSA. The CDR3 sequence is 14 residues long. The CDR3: CASSDQRGAFEAFF. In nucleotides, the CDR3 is TGTGCCAGCAGCGACCAGCGGGGGGCGTTTGAAGCTTTCTTT.

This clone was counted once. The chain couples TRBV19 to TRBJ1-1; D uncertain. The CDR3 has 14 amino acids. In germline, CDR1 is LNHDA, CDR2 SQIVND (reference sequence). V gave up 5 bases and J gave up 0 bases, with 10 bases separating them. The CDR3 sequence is CASSLGSLNTEAFF. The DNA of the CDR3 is TGTGCCAGTAGTCTCGGCAGCTTGAACACTGAAGCTTTCTTT.

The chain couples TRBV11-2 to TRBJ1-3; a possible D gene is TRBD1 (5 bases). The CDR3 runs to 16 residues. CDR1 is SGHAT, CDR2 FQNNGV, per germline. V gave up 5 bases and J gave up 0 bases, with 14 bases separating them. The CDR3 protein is CASSPLGGFSGNTIYF. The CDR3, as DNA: TGTGCCAGCAGCCCCTTGGGGGGGTTCTCTGGAAACACCATATATTTT.